This T cell receptor beta chain was sequenced during a study of cytomegalovirus exposure and HLA in healthy donors. Samples came from healthy bone marrow donors. PCR amplification relied on 60 Vbeta primers (plus 13 Jbeta primers). TCRdb's table, derived via immunoSEQ multiplex PCR, lists solely in-frame clones and lacks some. The sample consists of approximately 160,000 clones, over 70% of them appearing once. Per germline, CDR1 SQVTM and CDR2 ANQGSEA. The CDR3 runs 14 residues. The V segment lost 5 bases and the J segment 0 bases; nucleotides outside the gene matches: 6. V gene TRBV29-1 combines with J gene TRBJ2-7; 8 bases fit TRBD1. Source material: PBMCs. The TCR originated in a woman between 50 and 59 years old in good health and CMV-seropositive. For the CDR3, the DNA is TGCAGCGTTACGCACGGACAGGGCTCCTACGAGCAGTACTTC. This encodes CSVTHGQGSYEQYF.